The entry below describes one TCR beta chain. Antigen specificity is unknown. Deletions cut 10 bases from V and 9 bases from J, with 15 bases between. The CDR3 length is 11 residues. Germline CDR1 LNHDA, CDR2 SQIVND (reference sequence). The sample originates from a study of identical twins' blood T cells. TCRdb used MiXCR to reprocess the 5' RACE reads, holding one entry per CDR3 protein. This sample carries 300,000 to 450,000 distinct CDR3 sequences, over 25% of them seen once, and the ten largest clones take roughly 5.5%. Whole-study results and caveats: Environmental influences on twin similarity could not be excluded. Shared CDR3 clonotype counts tracked mainly the product of cloneset sizes.

Sequencing was performed on PBMCs. This sequence was found in a woman aged 18 to 50 in good health. J is TRBJ1-2 and V is TRBV19; D is ambiguous. The CDR3 loop is CAIILNHRYTF. CDR3 in DNA: TGTGCCATTATTCTAAATCATCGCTACACCTTC.